Below, 3 T cell receptor beta chains from the same sample are listed, as sequenced in a study of CD8+CD57+ T cells in acquired aplastic anemia (dated by TCRdb to 2016 to 2018). Sequenced on an Illumina HiSeq 2000. Profiling of TCR beta VDJ combinations and CDR3 sequences used genomic DNA as the template. In TCRdb, the public reads were trimmed at Q25 with fastp and aligned with MiXCR, with productive beta chains retained. Rows with one shared CDR3 protein collapse into an entry with the most common genes and DNA. This sample lists some 170,000 distinct CDR3 sequences; roughly 45% were detected once. The ten largest account for 0.8% to 1.1% of the sample. The sample taken for sequencing was sorted CD4+, CD8+, or CD8+CD57+ T cells (not recorded which) from PBMCs. The receptors were sampled from a human donor in good health.

Worth noting for this clonotype: Just one base apart from a much larger clone, this may be a read error. The rearrangement links TRBV4-2 to TRBJ2-1; D not certain. CDR1 LGHNA and CDR2 YNFKEQ come from the germline V gene. The CDR3 consists of 14 residues. Trimming stripped 1 base from V and 6 bases from J, with 10 bases between. CDR3 residues: CASSQGLPSNEQFF. CDR3 DNA sequence: TGTGCCAGCAGCCAAGGTCTACCCTCCAATGAGCAGTTCTTC.

This clonotype came up a few times. A read error is likely, as this CDR3 ends without the conserved phenylalanine or tryptophan. The rearrangement links TRBV2 to TRBJ2-5, with D uncertain. V was cut by 6 bases and J by 0 bases, with 17 bases left in between. In germline, CDR1 is SNHLY, CDR2 FYNNEI. The CDR3 has 16 residues. The CDR3 region is CASSQEKGSYQETQYL. In nucleotides, the CDR3 is TGTGCCAGCAGCCAAGAGAAAGGGTCGTACCAAGAGACCCAGTACCTC.

This chain connects TRBV11-2 to TRBJ1-1; 9 nucleotides align to TRBD1. V trimming: 2 bases; J trimming: 1 base; junction bases outside the gene matches: 5. The germline V gene has CDR1 SGHAT and CDR2 FQNNGV. The CDR3 is 16 amino acids. CDR3 residues: CASSLQQGASNTEAFF. CDR3 nucleotides: TGTGCCAGCAGCTTACAACAGGGGGCTTCGAACACTGAAGCTTTCTTT. The full variable domain, with the rest looked up from reference TRBV11-2 and TRBJ1-1, is EAGVAQSPRYKIIEKRQSVAFWCNPISGHATLYWYQQILGQGPKLLIQFQNNGVVDDSQLPKDRFSAERLKGVDSTLKIQPAKLEDSAVYLCASSLQQGASNTEAFFGQGTRLTVV.